These 2 T cell receptor beta chains were all obtained from the same sample, sequenced in a study of T cells in Graves' hyperthyroidism and ophthalmopathy. Amplification of TCR beta CDR3 regions was performed using RNA transcripts as template. The HTBI primer set served for first-round RT-PCR of the TCR CDR3. TCRdb re-derived calls from the multiplex PCR reads in MiXCR, one entry per CDR3 protein. The table has 600,000 to 650,000 distinct CDR3 sequences, 15% to 20% seen once; the top ten hold 3% to 4.5%. The sequencing input was blood. The origin of the receptors is a woman younger than 45 with Graves' hyperthyroidism.

This clonotype came up many times. The CDR3 here is CSVNMELYNEQFF. The CDR3 nucleotides are TGCAGCGTTAACATGGAGCTCTACAATGAGCAGTTCTTC. This sequence joins TRBV29-1 and TRBJ2-1; D is uncertain. CDR3 length: 13 amino acids. CDR1 and CDR2 from the germline V gene are SQVTM and ANQGSEA. Trimming left V 5 bases short and J 3 bases short, with 11 bases between.

This clonotype was seen ten or more times. The V call is TRBV12-3 or TRBV12-4, the J call TRBJ2-1; D uncertain. The CDR3 is made up of 13 amino acids. V was cut by 3 bases and J by 4 bases, with 7 bases left in between. The CDR3 region has the DNA TGTGCCAGCAGTTTGGTAACTTACAATGAGCAGTTCTTC. Translated, it gives CASSLVTYNEQFF.